The next 6 T cell receptor beta chains were all read from a single sample in a study of blood T cell repertoires in COVID-19. This table comes from immunoSEQ multiplex PCR, and its TCRdb copy is limited to in-frame clones, with some not included. Among approximately 36,000 clones listed, roughly 90% were seen once. Sequenced: peripheral blood. The receptors stem from a human donor in a cohort sampled during active COVID-19.

V and J are TRBV5-1 and TRBJ2-3; TRBD2 matches at 8 bases. J was trimmed by 0 bases and V by 2 bases; bases with no gene match: 2. The CDR3 covers 15 residues. CDR1 and CDR2 (germline): SGHRS, YFSETQ. CDR3 DNA: TGCGCCAGCAGCTTTAGCGGGGAGAGCACAGATACGCAGTATTTT. It codes for CASSFSGESTDTQYF.

As to this clone: At one end the junction does not follow the germline gene, possibly because of a read error. The chain employs TRBV7-8 and TRBJ2-3; 14 bases map to TRBD2. This CDR3 contains 18 residues. Germline V gives CDR1 SGHVS, CDR2 FQNEAQ. CDR3 nucleotide sequence: TGTGCCAGCAGCTTAGCGGGGACTAGCGGGGGAGGCACGGATACGCAGTATTTT. It specifies CASSLAGTSGGGTDTQYF.

V is TRBV28 and J is TRBJ2-3; TRBD1 matches 7 bases. The CDR3 sequence is 16 residues long. V gave up 2 bases and J gave up 2 bases; unmatched junction bases: 7. Germline values: CDR1 MDHEN, CDR2 SYDVKM. The CDR3, as DNA: TGTGCCAGCAGTTTAGTGGCAGGGGGAGCCACAGATACGCAGTATTTT. Protein sequence: CASSLVAGGATDTQYF.

The chain recombines TRBV28 with TRBJ1-2, with D unclear. Trimming removed 7 bases from V and 5 bases from J, with 8 bases in between. The CDR3 is 11 amino acids. Germline CDR1 MDHEN, CDR2 SYDVKM. For the CDR3, the DNA is TGTGCCAGCACTCCGGGGTATGGCTACACCTTC. This encodes CASTPGYGYTF.

The chain is built from TRBV10-3 and TRBJ2-2, with 7 bases aligning to TRBD2. CDR3 length equals 14 residues. The germline V gene encodes CDR1 ENHRY and CDR2 SYGVKD. The trim removed 7 bases at V and 4 bases at J, leaving 6 bases unmatched. The CDR3 spells CAITGGFGTGELFF. Here the CDR3 DNA reads TGTGCCATCACGGGGGGTTTCGGCACCGGGGAGCTGTTTTTT.

The V call is TRBV30, the J call TRBJ2-7; TRBD1 matches at 9 bases. CDR1 GTSNPN and CDR2 SVGIG come from the germline V gene (reference sequence). The length of the CDR3 is 13 residues. With V trimmed by 4 bases and J by 3 bases, 4 bases remained unmatched. CDR3 amino acids: CAWTVTGGYEQYF. The CDR3 DNA follows: TGTGCCTGGACAGTGACAGGGGGCTACGAGCAGTACTTC.